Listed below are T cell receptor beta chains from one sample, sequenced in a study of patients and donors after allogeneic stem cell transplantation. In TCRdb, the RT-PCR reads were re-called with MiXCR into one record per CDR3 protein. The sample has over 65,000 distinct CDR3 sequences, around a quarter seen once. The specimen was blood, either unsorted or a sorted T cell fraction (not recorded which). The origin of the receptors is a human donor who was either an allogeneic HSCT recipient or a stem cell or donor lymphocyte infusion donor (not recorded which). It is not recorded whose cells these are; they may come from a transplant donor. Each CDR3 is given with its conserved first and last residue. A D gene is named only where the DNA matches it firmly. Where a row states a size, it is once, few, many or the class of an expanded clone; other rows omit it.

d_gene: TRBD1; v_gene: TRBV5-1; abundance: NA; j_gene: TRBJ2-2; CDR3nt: TGCGCCAGCAGACAAACGACAGGGCTCGGGGAGCTGTTTTTT; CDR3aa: CASRQTTGLGELFF
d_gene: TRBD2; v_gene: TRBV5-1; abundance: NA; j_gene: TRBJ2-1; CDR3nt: TGCGCCAGCAGCCCTAGCGGGGGTGTTGACAATGAGCAGTTCTTC; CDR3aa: CASSPSGGVDNEQFF
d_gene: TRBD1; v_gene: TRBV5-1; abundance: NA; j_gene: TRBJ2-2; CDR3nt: TGCGCCAGCAGCCAGCGGACAGGGAACACCGGGGAGCTGTTTTTT; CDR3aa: CASSQRTGNTGELFF
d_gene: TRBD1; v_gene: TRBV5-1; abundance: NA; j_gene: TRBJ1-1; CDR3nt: TGCGCCAGCAGCTCGTACAGGGGGCCGGCTGAAGCTTTCTTT; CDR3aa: CASSSYRGPAEAFF
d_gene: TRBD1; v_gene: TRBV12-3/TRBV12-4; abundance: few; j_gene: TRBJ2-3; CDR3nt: TGTGCCAGCAGTCCACAGGGGGCGTACACAGATACGCAGTATTTT; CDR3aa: CASSPQGAYTDTQYF
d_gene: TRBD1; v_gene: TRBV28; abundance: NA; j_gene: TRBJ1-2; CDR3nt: TGTGCCAGCAGTTTAAGACAGGGGGAGAACTATGGCTACACCTTC; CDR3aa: CASSLRQGENYGYTF
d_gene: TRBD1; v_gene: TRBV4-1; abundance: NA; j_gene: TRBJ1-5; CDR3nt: TGCGCCAGCAGCCATAGCCAGGGGGCAGGACAGCCCCAGCATTTT; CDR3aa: CASSHSQGAGQPQHF
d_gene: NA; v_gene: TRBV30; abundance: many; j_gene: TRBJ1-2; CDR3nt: TGTGCCTGGAGTACCAACTATGGCTACACCTTC; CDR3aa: CAWSTNYGYTF
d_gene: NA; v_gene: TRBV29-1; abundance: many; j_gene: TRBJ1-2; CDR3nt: TGCAGCGTTGGTTTCGGCTCCGTCTATGGCTACACCTTC; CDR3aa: CSVGFGSVYGYTF
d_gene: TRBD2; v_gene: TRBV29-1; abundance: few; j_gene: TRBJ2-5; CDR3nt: TGCAGCCAACCAGCGGGACCCACGGGGGAGACCCAGTACTTC; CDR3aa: CSQPAGPTGETQYF
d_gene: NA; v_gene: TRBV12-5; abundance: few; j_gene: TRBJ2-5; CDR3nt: TGTGCTAGTGGCATTCAAGAGACCCAGTACTTC; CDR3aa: CASGIQETQYF
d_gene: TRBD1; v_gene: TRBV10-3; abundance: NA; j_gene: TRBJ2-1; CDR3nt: TGTGCCATCAGCAGGACAGGGAATGAGCAGTTCTTC; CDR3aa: CAISRTGNEQFF
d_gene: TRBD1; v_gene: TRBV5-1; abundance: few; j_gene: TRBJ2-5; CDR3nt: TGCGCCAGCAGCTACAAAACAGGGGAAGAGACCCAGTACTTC; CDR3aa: CASSYKTGEETQYF
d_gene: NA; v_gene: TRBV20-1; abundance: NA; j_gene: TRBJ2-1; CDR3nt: TGCAGTGCTAATAAGGGACTCCTCAATGAGCAGTTCTTC; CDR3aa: CSANKGLLNEQFF
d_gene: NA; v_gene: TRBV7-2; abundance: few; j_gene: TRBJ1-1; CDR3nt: TGTGCCAGCAGCTCATTCTTATGGGGAACTGAAGCTTTCTTT; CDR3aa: CASSSFLWGTEAFF
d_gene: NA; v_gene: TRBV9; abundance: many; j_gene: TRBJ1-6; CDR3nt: TGTGCCAGCAGCGGACCGATTTATAATTCACCCCTCCACTTT; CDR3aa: CASSGPIYNSPLHF
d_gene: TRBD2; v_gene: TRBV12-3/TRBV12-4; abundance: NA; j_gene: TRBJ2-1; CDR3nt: TGTGCCAGCAGGCCCAGCGGGAGTAGTGAGCAGTTCTTC; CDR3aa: CASRPSGSSEQFF
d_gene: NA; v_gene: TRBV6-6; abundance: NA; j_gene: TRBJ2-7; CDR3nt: TGTGCCAGCAGCCCCCCCGGGGCTTCGTCCTACGAGCAGTACTTC; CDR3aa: CASSPPGASSYEQYF
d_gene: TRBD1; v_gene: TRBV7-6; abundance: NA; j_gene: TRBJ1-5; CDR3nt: TGTGCCAGCGGGACAGGGTTGCAGCCCCAGCATTTT; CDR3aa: CASGTGLQPQHF
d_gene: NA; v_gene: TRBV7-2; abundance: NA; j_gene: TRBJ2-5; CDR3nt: TGTGCCAGCAGCTCGGTCGGGGCAGCTAGGGAGACCCAGTACTTC; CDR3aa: CASSSVGAARETQYF
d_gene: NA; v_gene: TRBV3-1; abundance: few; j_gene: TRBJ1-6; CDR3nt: TGTGCCAGCAGCAGAACTCAGGGGCCCCTCCTGAATTCACCCCTCCACTTT; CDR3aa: CASSRTQGPLLNSPLHF